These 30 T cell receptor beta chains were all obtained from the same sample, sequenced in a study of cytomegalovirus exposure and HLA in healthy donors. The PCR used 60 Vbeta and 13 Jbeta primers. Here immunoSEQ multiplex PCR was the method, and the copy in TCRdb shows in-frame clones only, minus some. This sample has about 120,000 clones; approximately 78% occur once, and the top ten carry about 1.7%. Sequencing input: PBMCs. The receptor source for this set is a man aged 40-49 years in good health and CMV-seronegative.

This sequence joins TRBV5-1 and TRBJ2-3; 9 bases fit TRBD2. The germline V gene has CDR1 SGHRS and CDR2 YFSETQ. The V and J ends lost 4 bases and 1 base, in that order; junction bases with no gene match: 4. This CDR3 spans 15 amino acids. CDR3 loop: CASSLGTSRTDTQYF. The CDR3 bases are TGCGCCAGCAGCCTGGGGACTAGCCGCACAGATACGCAGTATTTT.

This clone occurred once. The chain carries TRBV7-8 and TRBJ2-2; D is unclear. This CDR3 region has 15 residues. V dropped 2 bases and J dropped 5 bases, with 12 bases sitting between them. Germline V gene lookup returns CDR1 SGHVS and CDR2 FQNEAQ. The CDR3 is CASSLIQSLTGELFF. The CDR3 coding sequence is TGTGCCAGCAGCTTAATTCAGTCCCTTACCGGGGAGCTGTTTTTT.

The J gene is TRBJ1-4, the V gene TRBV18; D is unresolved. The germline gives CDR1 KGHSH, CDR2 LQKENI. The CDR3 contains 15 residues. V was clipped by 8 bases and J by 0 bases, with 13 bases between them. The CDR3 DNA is TGTGCCAGCGCCGAGGGATCTGCAACTAATGAAAAACTGTTTTTT. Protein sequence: CASAEGSATNEKLFF.

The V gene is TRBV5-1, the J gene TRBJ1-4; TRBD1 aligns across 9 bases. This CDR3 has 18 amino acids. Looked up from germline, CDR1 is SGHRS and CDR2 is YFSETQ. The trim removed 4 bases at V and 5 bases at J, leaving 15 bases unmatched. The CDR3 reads CASSLTAGTGFPNEKLFF. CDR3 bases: TGCGCCAGCAGCCTAACCGCCGGGACAGGGTTTCCCAATGAAAAACTGTTTTTT.

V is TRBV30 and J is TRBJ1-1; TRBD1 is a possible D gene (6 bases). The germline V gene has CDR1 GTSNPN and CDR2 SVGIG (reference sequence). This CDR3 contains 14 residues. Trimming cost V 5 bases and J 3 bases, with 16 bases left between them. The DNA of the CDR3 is TGTGCCTGGGGGACACAGGCCAAATACACTGAAGCTTTCTTT. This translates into CAWGTQAKYTEAFF.

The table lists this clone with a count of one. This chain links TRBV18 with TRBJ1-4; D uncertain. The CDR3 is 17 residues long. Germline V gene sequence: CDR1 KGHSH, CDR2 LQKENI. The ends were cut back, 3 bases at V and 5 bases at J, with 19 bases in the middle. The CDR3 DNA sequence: TGTGCCAGCTCACCTCTCGCCGGGGTCGCCGGCAATGAAAAACTGTTTTTT. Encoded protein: CASSPLAGVAGNEKLFF.

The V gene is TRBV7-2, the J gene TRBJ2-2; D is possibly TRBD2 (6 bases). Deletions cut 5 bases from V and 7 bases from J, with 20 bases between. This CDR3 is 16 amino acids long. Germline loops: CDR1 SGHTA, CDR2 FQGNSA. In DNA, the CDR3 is TGTGCCAGCAGCGGTTTGGGTAATACAGCGGGCGGGGAGCTGTTTTTT. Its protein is CASSGLGNTAGGELFF.

CDR3 residues: CASTSGGYEQYF. The CDR3 DNA is TGTGCCAGCACCAGCGGGGGGTACGAGCAGTACTTC. The V gene is TRBV18, the J gene TRBJ2-7, with 9 bases matching TRBD2. Germline trimming cut 8 bases from V and 4 bases from J; bases unmatched to any gene: 3. The CDR3 is made up of 12 amino acids. Germline values: CDR1 KGHSH, CDR2 LQKENI.

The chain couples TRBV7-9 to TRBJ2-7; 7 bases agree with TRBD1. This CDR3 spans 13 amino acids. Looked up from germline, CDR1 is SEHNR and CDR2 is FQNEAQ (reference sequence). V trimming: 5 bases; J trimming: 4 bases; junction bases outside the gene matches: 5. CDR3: CASSDRDRYEQYF. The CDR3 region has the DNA TGTGCCAGCAGCGACCGGGACAGATACGAGCAGTACTTC.

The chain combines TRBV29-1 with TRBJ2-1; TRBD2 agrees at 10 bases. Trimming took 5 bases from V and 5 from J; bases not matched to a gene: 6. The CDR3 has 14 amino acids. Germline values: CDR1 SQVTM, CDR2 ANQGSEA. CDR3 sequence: CSVRGLAANNEQFF. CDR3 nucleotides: TGCAGCGTTAGAGGACTAGCGGCGAACAATGAGCAGTTCTTC.

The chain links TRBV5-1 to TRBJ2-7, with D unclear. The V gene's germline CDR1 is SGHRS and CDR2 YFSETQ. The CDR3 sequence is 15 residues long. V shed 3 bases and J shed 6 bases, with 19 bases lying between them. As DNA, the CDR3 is TGCGCCAGCAGCTCTATAAGCCCCCCTTCTGGCGAGCAGTACTTC. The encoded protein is CASSSISPPSGEQYF.

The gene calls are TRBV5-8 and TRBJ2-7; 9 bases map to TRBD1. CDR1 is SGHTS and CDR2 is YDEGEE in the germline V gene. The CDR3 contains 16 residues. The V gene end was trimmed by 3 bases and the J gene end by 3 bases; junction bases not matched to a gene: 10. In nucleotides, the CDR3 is TGTGCCAGCAGCTGGGGCGCCGGGACAGGGCTCTACGAGCAGTACTTC. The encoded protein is CASSWGAGTGLYEQYF.

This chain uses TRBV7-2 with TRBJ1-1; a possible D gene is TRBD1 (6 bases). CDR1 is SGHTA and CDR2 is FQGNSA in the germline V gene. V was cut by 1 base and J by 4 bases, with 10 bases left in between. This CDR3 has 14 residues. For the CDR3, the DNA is TGTGCCAGCAGCTTAGAGGGGGTTAGCACTGAAGCTTTCTTT. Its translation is CASSLEGVSTEAFF.

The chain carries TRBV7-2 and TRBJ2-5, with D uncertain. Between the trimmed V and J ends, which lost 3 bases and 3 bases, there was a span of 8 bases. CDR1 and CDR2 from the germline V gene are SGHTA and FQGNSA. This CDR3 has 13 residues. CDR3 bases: TGTGCCAGCAGCTTGGCCACCGAAGAGACCCAGTACTTC. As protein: CASSLATEETQYF.

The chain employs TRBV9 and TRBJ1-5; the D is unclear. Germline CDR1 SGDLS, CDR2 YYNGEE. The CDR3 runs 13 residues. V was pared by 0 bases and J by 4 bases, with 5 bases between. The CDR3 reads CASSVGENQPQHF. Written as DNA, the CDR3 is TGTGCCAGCAGCGTAGGGGAGAATCAGCCCCAGCATTTT.

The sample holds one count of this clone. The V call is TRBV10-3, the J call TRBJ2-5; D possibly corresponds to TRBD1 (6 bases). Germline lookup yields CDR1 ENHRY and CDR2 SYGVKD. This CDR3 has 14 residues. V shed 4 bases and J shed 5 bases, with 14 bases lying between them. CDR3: CAISALGARETQYF. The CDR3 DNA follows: TGTGCCATCAGTGCCCTGGGGGCCCGGGAGACCCAGTACTTC.

The CDR3 is CASSYSRGTYNEQFF. Here the CDR3 DNA reads TGTGCCAGCAGTTACTCGCGGGGGACCTACAATGAGCAGTTCTTC. This rearrangement joins TRBV6-5 to TRBJ2-1, with 7 bases matching TRBD2. V dropped 0 bases and J dropped 2; count of bases not matched to a gene: 1. The CDR3 totals 15 residues. Germline CDR1 reads MNHEY; CDR2 reads SVGAGI.

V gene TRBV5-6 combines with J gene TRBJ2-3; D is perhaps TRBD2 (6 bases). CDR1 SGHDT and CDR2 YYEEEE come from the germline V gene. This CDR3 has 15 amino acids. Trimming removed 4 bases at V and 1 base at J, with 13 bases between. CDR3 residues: CASSRVREGTDTQYF. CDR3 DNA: TGTGCCAGCAGCAGGGTTAGGGAGGGCACAGATACGCAGTATTTT.

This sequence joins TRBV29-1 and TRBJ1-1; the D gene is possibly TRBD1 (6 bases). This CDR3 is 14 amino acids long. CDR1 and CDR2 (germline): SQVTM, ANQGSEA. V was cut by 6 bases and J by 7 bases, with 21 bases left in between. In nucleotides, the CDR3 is TGCAGCGTGGTACGGCGGGGGCGCATATTTGAAGCTTTCTTT. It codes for CSVVRRGRIFEAFF.

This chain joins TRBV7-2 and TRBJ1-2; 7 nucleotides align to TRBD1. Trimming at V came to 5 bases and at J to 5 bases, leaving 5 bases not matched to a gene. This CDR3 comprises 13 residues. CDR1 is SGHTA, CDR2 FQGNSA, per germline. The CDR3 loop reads CASSPGTAYGYTF. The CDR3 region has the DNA TGTGCCAGCAGCCCCGGGACAGCATATGGCTACACCTTC.

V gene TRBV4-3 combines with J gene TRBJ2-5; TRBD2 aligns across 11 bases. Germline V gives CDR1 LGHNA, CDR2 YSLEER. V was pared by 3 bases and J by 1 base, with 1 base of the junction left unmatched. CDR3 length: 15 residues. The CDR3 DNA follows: TGCGCCAGCAGCCAGGGACTAGCGGTCCAAGAGACCCAGTACTTC. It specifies CASSQGLAVQETQYF.

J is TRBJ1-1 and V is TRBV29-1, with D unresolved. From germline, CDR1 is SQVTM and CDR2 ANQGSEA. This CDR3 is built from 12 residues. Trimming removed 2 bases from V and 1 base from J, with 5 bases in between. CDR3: CSVELANTEAFF. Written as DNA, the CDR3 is TGCAGCGTTGAATTAGCGAACACTGAAGCTTTCTTT.

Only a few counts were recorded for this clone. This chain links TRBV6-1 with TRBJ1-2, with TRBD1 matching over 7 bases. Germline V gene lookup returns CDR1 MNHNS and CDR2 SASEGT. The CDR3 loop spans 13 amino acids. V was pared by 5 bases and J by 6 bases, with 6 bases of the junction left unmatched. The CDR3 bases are TGTGCCAGCAGTTATGACAGGGCTGATGGCTACACCTTC. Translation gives CASSYDRADGYTF.

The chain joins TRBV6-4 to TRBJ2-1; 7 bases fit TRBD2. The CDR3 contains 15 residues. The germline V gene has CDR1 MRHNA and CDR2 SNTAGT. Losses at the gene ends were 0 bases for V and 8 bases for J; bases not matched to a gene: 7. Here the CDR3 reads CASSDSGGTHDEQFF. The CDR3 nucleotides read TGTGCCAGCAGTGACTCGGGAGGGACCCACGATGAGCAGTTCTTC.

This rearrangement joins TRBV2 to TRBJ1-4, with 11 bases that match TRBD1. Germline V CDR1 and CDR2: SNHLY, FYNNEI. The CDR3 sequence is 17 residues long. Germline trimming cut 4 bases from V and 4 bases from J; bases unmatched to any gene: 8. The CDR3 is CASSARTGGRNNEKLFF. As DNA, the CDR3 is TGTGCCAGCAGTGCTCGGACAGGGGGCAGGAATAATGAAAAACTGTTTTTT. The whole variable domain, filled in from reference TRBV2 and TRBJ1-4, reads EPEVTQTPSHQVTQMGQEVILRCVPISNHLYFYWYRQILGQKVEFLVSFYNNEISEKSEIFDDQFSVERPDGSNFTLKIRSTKLEDSAMYFCASSARTGGRNNEKLFFGSGTQLSVL.

The CDR3, as DNA: TGTGCCAGCAGCGGACGGTGGGGCGCTGAAGCTTTCTTT. This translates into CASSGRWGAEAFF. V usage is TRBV6-5 and J usage is TRBJ1-1, with D maybe TRBD1 (5 bases). Germline V gene data show CDR1 as MNHEY and CDR2 as SVGAGI. V was shortened by 6 bases and J by 6 bases, with 14 bases between the two germline ends. The CDR3 extends over 13 amino acids.

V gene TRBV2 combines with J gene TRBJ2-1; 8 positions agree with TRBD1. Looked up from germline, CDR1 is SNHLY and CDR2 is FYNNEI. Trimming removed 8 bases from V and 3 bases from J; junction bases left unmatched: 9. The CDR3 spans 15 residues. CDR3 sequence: CASLRGRIGYNEQFF. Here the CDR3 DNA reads TGTGCCAGCCTCAGGGGGCGTATAGGCTACAATGAGCAGTTCTTC.

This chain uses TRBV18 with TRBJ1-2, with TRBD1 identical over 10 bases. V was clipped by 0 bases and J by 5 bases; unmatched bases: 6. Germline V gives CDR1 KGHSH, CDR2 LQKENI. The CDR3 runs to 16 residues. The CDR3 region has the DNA TGTGCCAGCTCACCACCGGGGACAGGGGTTTTATATGGCTACACCTTC. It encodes CASSPPGTGVLYGYTF.

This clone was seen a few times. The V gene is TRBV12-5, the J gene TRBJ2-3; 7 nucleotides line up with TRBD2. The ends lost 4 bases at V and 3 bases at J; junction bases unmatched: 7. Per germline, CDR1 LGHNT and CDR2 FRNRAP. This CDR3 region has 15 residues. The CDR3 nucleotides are TGTGCTAGTGGTTCCTCACGGGGGGTTACAGATACGCAGTATTTT. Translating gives CASGSSRGVTDTQYF.

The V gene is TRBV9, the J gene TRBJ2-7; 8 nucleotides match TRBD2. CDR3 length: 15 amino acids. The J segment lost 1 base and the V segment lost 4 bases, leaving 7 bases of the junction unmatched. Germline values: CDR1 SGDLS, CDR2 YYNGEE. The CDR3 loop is CASSPSGSRSYEQYF. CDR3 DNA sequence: TGTGCCAGCAGCCCAAGCGGGAGTAGATCCTACGAGCAGTACTTC.